One sample yielded the 21 T cell receptor beta chains listed below, sequenced in a study of OX40 agonist ivuxolimab in advanced cancers. The protocol was immunoSEQ multiplex PCR, while the TCRdb copy is restricted to in-frame clones and leaves out a portion. Among over 55,000 clones listed, roughly nine tenths were seen once. The sample was CD4+ or CD8+ T cells sorted from blood, taken in a trial of the OX40 agonist ivuxolimab. The receptors originated from an adult with an advanced solid tumor such as melanoma, head and neck, liver or kidney cancer.

This clone was picked up a small number of times. The V gene is TRBV21-1, the J gene TRBJ1-5. TRBV21-1 is listed as a pseudogene. There are 14 residues in the CDR3. The CDR3 DNA sequence: TGTGCCAGCAGCAAACGGCCAATAAATCAGCCCCAGCATTTT. Translated: CASSKRPINQPQHF.

This clone appeared a single time. This chain links TRBV10-2 with TRBJ2-1; the D is unclear. This CDR3 region has 11 residues. Trimming cost V 5 bases and J 7 bases, with 6 bases left between them. The germline CDR1 and CDR2 sequences are WSHSY and SAAADI. CDR3 sequence reads: CASSPKNEQFF. The CDR3 DNA reads as TGCGCCAGCAGTCCGAAGAATGAGCAGTTCTTC.

This rearrangement joins TRBV28 to TRBJ1-5; D not resolved. V was shortened by 5 bases and J by 4 bases, with 6 bases between the two germline ends. The CDR3 has 12 residues. Germline values: CDR1 MDHEN, CDR2 SYDVKM. CDR3 residues: CASSRINQPQHF. For the CDR3, the DNA is TGTGCCAGCAGTCGGATAAATCAGCCCCAGCATTTT.

The count of this clone is one. This sequence joins TRBV19 and TRBJ2-2; D tentatively reads TRBD1 or TRBD2 (5 bases each). Germline V CDR1 and CDR2: LNHDA, SQIVND (reference sequence). With 4 bases removed from V and 4 bases from J, the gap between germline ends came to 16 bases. The CDR3 is 16 amino acids. CDR3 amino acids: CASSNRGAAATGELFF. CDR3 DNA sequence: TGTGCCAGTAGTAACCGAGGGGCGGCGGCCACCGGGGAGCTGTTTTTT.

The V and J genes are TRBV9 and TRBJ2-3; 9 positions agree with TRBD2. Germline assignment: CDR1 SGDLS and CDR2 YYNGEE. V trimming: 2 bases; J trimming: 4 bases; junction bases outside the gene matches: 8. The CDR3 consists of 16 residues. The CDR3 DNA reads as TGTGCCAGCAGCGTCATGGGACTAGCAGGAGCAGATACGCAGTATTTT. Translation: CASSVMGLAGADTQYF.

This chain connects TRBV11-3 to TRBJ2-5; D might be TRBD2 (5 bases). Trimming left V 3 bases short and J 5 bases short, with 10 bases between. From germline, CDR1 is SGHNT and CDR2 YENEEA. CDR3 size: 13 residues. Here the CDR3 DNA reads TGTGCCAGCAGCTTCCGGGGTGGGGAGACCCAGTACTTC. This translates into CASSFRGGETQYF.

The rearrangement joins TRBV4-3 to TRBJ2-1; 13 positions agree with TRBD2. CDR1 and CDR2 from the germline V gene are LGHNA and YSLEER. This CDR3 is 18 amino acids long. V dropped 3 bases and J dropped 7; count of bases not matched to a gene: 12. CDR3 loop: CASSHGLAGVGQRNEQFF. The CDR3 DNA is TGCGCCAGCAGCCACGGACTAGCGGGAGTGGGACAAAGAAATGAGCAGTTCTTC.

A few counts support this clone. V usage is TRBV25-1 and J usage is TRBJ1-1; no firm D call. The CDR3 has 11 amino acids. V gave up 1 base and J gave up 8 bases, with 5 bases separating them. Per the germline V gene, CDR1 is MGHDK and CDR2 is SYGVNS. In DNA, the CDR3 is TGTGCCAGCAGTGAATTGGCGGAAGCTTTCTTT. Amino acids: CASSELAEAFF.

This chain joins TRBV6-6 and TRBJ2-1; a weak D match, TRBD1 (5 bases). Between the trimmed V and J ends, which lost 2 bases and 3 bases, there was a span of 8 bases. The CDR3 spans 14 residues. Germline CDR1 reads MNHNY; CDR2 reads SVGAGI (reference sequence). As DNA, the CDR3 is TGTGCCAGCAGTTACGGGGCGGACTACAATGAGCAGTTCTTC. It codes for CASSYGADYNEQFF.

The chain links TRBV7-2 to TRBJ1-1; TRBD1 is a possible D gene (6 bases). Germline values: CDR1 SGHTA, CDR2 FQGNSA. CDR3 length: 14 amino acids. V lost 1 base to trimming and J lost 0 bases, with 6 bases between them. The CDR3 DNA reads TGTGCCAGCAGCTTAGGACAGGTGAACACTGAAGCTTTCTTT. Its translation: CASSLGQVNTEAFF. The full variable domain, its missing parts supplied by reference TRBV7-2 and TRBJ1-1, is GAGVSQSPSNKVTEKGKDVELRCDPISGHTALYWYRQSLGQGLEFLIYFQGNSAPDKSGLPSDRFSAERTGGSVSTLTIQRTQQEDSAVYLCASSLGQVNTEAFFGQGTRLTVV.

This chain connects TRBV4-3 to TRBJ2-3, with 12 bases lining up with TRBD2. The CDR3 totals 16 residues. Per the germline V gene, CDR1 is LGHNA and CDR2 is YSLEER. V was pared by 3 bases and J by 3 bases, with 4 bases of the junction left unmatched. The CDR3 bases are TGCGCCAGCAGCCACTCTAGCGGGAGGGAGACAGATACGCAGTATTTT. This codes for CASSHSSGRETDTQYF.

This chain joins TRBV28 and TRBJ1-2; D possibly corresponds to TRBD1 (5 bases). CDR3 length: 16 residues. The germline CDR1 and CDR2 sequences are MDHEN and SYDVKM. Between the trimmed V and J ends, which lost 8 bases and 4 bases, there was a span of 23 bases. The CDR3 protein is CASLIQVKGATYGYTF. Written as DNA, the CDR3 is TGTGCCAGCCTCATCCAGGTGAAAGGGGCCACCTATGGCTACACCTTC.

This clone was counted a single time. This rearrangement joins TRBV7-9 to TRBJ2-5, with D uncertain. In germline, CDR1 is SEHNR, CDR2 FQNEAQ (reference sequence). The V end lost 5 bases, the J end lost 2 bases, and 12 bases lay between the germline ends. The CDR3 runs to 14 residues. The CDR3, as DNA: TGTGCCAGCAGCCGAACGATCGATCAAGAGACCCAGTACTTC. This gives the protein CASSRTIDQETQYF. The whole variable domain, filled in from reference TRBV7-9 and TRBJ2-5, reads DTGVSQNPRHKITKRGQNVTFRCDPISEHNRLYWYRQTLGQGPEFLTYFQNEAQLEKSRLLSDRFSAERPKGSFSTLEIQRTEQGDSAMYLCASSRTIDQETQYFGPGTRLLVL.

The V and J genes are TRBV7-3 and TRBJ2-1; 7 bases map to TRBD1. The germline V gene encodes CDR1 SGHTA and CDR2 FQGTGA. The J segment lost 6 bases and the V segment lost 5 bases, leaving 7 bases of the junction unmatched. CDR3 length equals 14 residues. This CDR3 is CASSTNRDSNEQFF. In nucleotides, the CDR3 is TGTGCCAGCAGCACAAACCGGGACAGCAATGAGCAGTTCTTC.

V is TRBV28 and J is TRBJ1-3; D unresolved. This CDR3 has 14 amino acids. The ends were cut back, 5 bases at V and 0 bases at J, with 8 bases in the middle. The germline CDR1 and CDR2 sequences are MDHEN and SYDVKM. CDR3 residues: CASSKQSSGNTIYF. Here the CDR3 DNA reads TGTGCCAGCAGTAAACAGAGCTCTGGAAACACCATATATTTT.

The V call is TRBV29-1, the J call TRBJ1-1; D gene ambiguous. V shed 4 bases and J shed 4 bases, with 7 bases lying between them. This CDR3 comprises 11 residues. Germline V gene data show CDR1 as SQVTM and CDR2 as ANQGSEA. CDR3 DNA sequence: TGCAGCGTTGTCTTACCCACTGAAGCTTTCTTT. As protein: CSVVLPTEAFF.

This chain joins TRBV7-8 and TRBJ1-1; the D gene is possibly TRBD1 (5 bases). Per the germline V gene, CDR1 is SGHVS and CDR2 is FQNEAQ. V was cut by 5 bases and J by 6 bases, with 22 bases left in between. The CDR3 length is 16 residues. Written as DNA, the CDR3 is TGTGCCAGCAGCGCCCGCTCCCCGCAGGGTGGCGCTGAAGCTTTCTTT. This codes for CASSARSPQGGAEAFF.

J is TRBJ2-3 and V is TRBV6-1, with TRBD2 identical over 9 bases. The CDR3 totals 16 residues. Germline CDR1 and CDR2: MNHNS and SASEGT. The trim removed 4 bases at V and 2 bases at J, leaving 7 bases unmatched. CDR3 amino acids: CASSALASGATDTQYF. The CDR3 coding sequence is TGTGCCAGCAGTGCCTTAGCTAGCGGGGCCACAGATACGCAGTATTTT.

The genes are TRBV18 and TRBJ1-1; 11 bases are shared with TRBD1. The CDR3 has 16 amino acids. CDR1 is KGHSH, CDR2 LQKENI, per germline. Losses at the gene ends were 6 bases for V and 4 bases for J; bases not matched to a gene: 10. Here the CDR3 reads CASSQTTGQGGTEAFF. The CDR3 region has the DNA TGTGCCAGCTCTCAAACAACGGGACAGGGGGGCACTGAAGCTTTCTTT.

The V call is TRBV6-5, the J call TRBJ2-7; D is possibly TRBD1 or TRBD2 (5 bases each). The CDR3 is 14 amino acids. Between the trimmed V and J ends, which lost 2 bases and 0 bases, there was a span of 8 bases. Germline V gene lookup returns CDR1 MNHEY and CDR2 SVGAGI. CDR3 in amino acids: CASSYEGTSYEQYF. The CDR3 region has the DNA TGTGCCAGCAGTTACGAGGGGACCTCCTACGAGCAGTACTTC.

Note on this clone: One end of the junction fails to match germline, which may point to a read error. The V gene is TRBV4-1, the J gene TRBJ2-1, with D perhaps matching TRBD2 (6 bases). CDR1 and CDR2 from the germline V gene are MGHRA and YSYEKL. The CDR3 consists of 14 residues. CDR3 amino acids: CASGQELADNEQFF. In DNA form, the CDR3 reads TGCGCCAGCGGCCAGGAACTAGCAGACAATGAGCAGTTCTTC.